These 26 T cell receptor beta chains share one sample of origin, sequenced in a study of blood T cell repertoires in COVID-19. Some clones are missing from TCRdb's copy, which holds only in-frame ones; the method was immunoSEQ multiplex PCR. This sample has about 170,000 clones, with 65% to 85% found just once. The sample was peripheral blood. The receptors here all came from a human donor with acute or convalescent COVID-19. The donor label of this sample is uncertain.

This clone was observed a single time. This chain joins TRBV2 and TRBJ1-4; the D gene is possibly TRBD1 (6 bases). CDR1 and CDR2 (germline): SNHLY, FYNNEI. The CDR3 is 14 amino acids. The germline V and J ends were trimmed by 6 bases and 4 bases, with 12 bases remaining between them. This CDR3 is CASRLQGLNEKLFF. The CDR3 region has the DNA TGTGCCAGCAGACTCCAGGGGCTTAATGAAAAACTGTTTTTT.

V and J are TRBV19 and TRBJ1-1; 7 nucleotides match TRBD1. Germline CDR1 and CDR2: LNHDA and SQIVND (reference sequence). V lost 4 bases to trimming and J lost 0 bases; unmatched junction nucleotides: 5. The CDR3 covers 15 residues. CDR3 region: CASSRDSAVNTEAFF. The CDR3 bases are TGTGCCAGTAGTAGGGACAGCGCCGTGAACACTGAAGCTTTCTTT.

The chain links TRBV10-3 to TRBJ1-4, with D possibly TRBD1 on 5 matching bases. This CDR3 region has 15 residues. The germline V and J ends were trimmed by 6 bases and 4 bases, with 15 bases remaining between them. From germline, CDR1 is ENHRY and CDR2 SYGVKD. The CDR3 sequence is CAIRDPGQGNEKLFF. The CDR3, as DNA: TGTGCCATCAGGGACCCAGGGCAGGGTAATGAAAAACTGTTTTTT.

This chain uses TRBV28 with TRBJ2-5; maybe TRBD2 (6 bases). CDR3 size: 15 residues. CDR1 MDHEN and CDR2 SYDVKM come from the germline V gene. Deletions cut 10 bases from V and 0 bases from J, with 18 bases between. The CDR3 nucleotides read TGTGCCACCGGTCCGGGCGGGGCGAACCAAGAGACCCAGTACTTC. This codes for CATGPGGANQETQYF.

The chain links TRBV3-1 (or the pseudogene TRBV3-2) to TRBJ2-7; D gene uncertain. Germline CDR1 is LGHDT and CDR2 is YNNKEL (reference sequence). V was clipped by 3 bases and J by 8 bases, with 11 bases between them. The CDR3 totals 12 residues. The DNA for the CDR3 is TGTGCCAGCAGCCATAGGTTGGGCCAGCAGTACTTC. The encoded protein is CASSHRLGQQYF.

The CDR3 sequence: CASSMTGGTATEAFF. In DNA, the CDR3 is TGTGCCAGTAGTATGACCGGGGGGACGGCTACTGAAGCTTTCTTT. The rearrangement uses TRBV19 and TRBJ1-1; a possible D gene is TRBD1 (5 bases). V was shortened by 3 bases and J by 5 bases, with 16 bases between the two germline ends. The CDR3 has 15 residues. From germline, CDR1 is LNHDA and CDR2 SQIVND (reference sequence).

The rearrangement joins TRBV19 to TRBJ2-1, with D uncertain. Trimming pared 4 bases from V and 7 bases from J, leaving 14 bases between. CDR3 size: 14 residues. Germline loops: CDR1 LNHDA, CDR2 SQIVND (reference sequence). The DNA for the CDR3 is TGTGCCAGTAGTACCTCGGGTGGTATAAATGAGCAGTTCTTC. It translates to CASSTSGGINEQFF.

This clone was observed once. The gene calls are TRBV5-1 and TRBJ2-5; 12 bases match TRBD2. CDR1 SGHRS and CDR2 YFSETQ come from the germline V gene. J lost 2 bases, V lost 4 bases, and 6 bases had no gene match. This CDR3 has 16 amino acids. The CDR3 DNA reads TGCGCCAGCAGCCCCCAACTAGCGGGAGGACAAGAGACCCAGTACTTC. Translating it yields CASSPQLAGGQETQYF.

This chain connects TRBV25-1 to TRBJ2-2, with TRBD1 identical over 8 bases. The V gene's germline CDR1 is MGHDK and CDR2 SYGVNS. There are 15 residues in the CDR3. V lost 6 bases, J lost 1 base, and 4 bases stayed unmatched. CDR3 coding DNA: TGTGCCAGCAGGACACAGGGGGAGAACACCGGGGAGCTGTTTTTT. Protein: CASRTQGENTGELFF.

This chain links TRBV6-6 with TRBJ1-1; D gene unclear. The CDR3 extends over 13 amino acids. V shed 6 bases and J shed 7 bases, with 15 bases lying between them. CDR1 and CDR2 (germline): MNHNY, SVGAGI (reference sequence). The CDR3 loop reads CASRTNVYSEAFF. CDR3 DNA sequence: TGTGCCAGCAGGACAAATGTGTACAGTGAAGCTTTCTTT.

This chain connects TRBV29-1 to TRBJ2-7; 7 bases are shared with TRBD1. V dropped 3 bases and J dropped 5; count of bases not matched to a gene: 7. This CDR3 region has 13 residues. CDR1 and CDR2 (germline): SQVTM, ANQGSEA. CDR3 in DNA: TGCAGCGTTGATCCGGACAGGCTAGACGAGCAGTACTTC. Translating it yields CSVDPDRLDEQYF.

V gene TRBV19 combines with J gene TRBJ2-5, with D unresolved. The length of the CDR3 is 11 residues. V was shortened by 6 bases and J by 7 bases, with 9 bases between the two germline ends. Germline CDR1 and CDR2: LNHDA and SQIVND (reference sequence). The CDR3 nucleotides read TGTGCCAGTAGATCCGACTGGACCCAGTACTTC. Protein: CASRSDWTQYF.

The chain combines TRBV7-9 with TRBJ1-2; possible D gene TRBD1, 5 bases. Deletions cut 5 bases from V and 0 bases from J, with 13 bases between. Germline CDR1 is SEHNR and CDR2 is FQNEAQ (reference sequence). This CDR3 is 15 amino acids long. CDR3 sequence reads: CASSGPGIANYGYTF. The CDR3 DNA reads TGTGCCAGCAGCGGGCCAGGGATAGCTAACTATGGCTACACCTTC.

This chain uses TRBV30 with TRBJ2-7; TRBD2 matches at 9 bases. The germline gives CDR1 GTSNPN, CDR2 SVGIG (reference sequence). The CDR3 is made up of 14 amino acids. Trimming at V came to 0 bases and at J to 4 bases, leaving 4 bases not matched to a gene. Here the CDR3 DNA reads TGTGCCTGGAGTGTACTAGCGGGCTTTTACGAGCAGTACTTC. Translated, it gives CAWSVLAGFYEQYF.

The rearrangement links TRBV4-2 to TRBJ2-3; 7 bases align to TRBD2. The CDR3 length is 16 residues. V trimming: 2 bases; J trimming: 2 bases; junction bases outside the gene matches: 7. Germline V gene data show CDR1 as LGHNA and CDR2 as YNFKEQ. The CDR3 sequence: CASSQFTAGDTDTQYF. The CDR3 DNA is TGTGCCAGCAGCCAATTCACCGCGGGGGACACAGATACGCAGTATTTT.

The gene calls are TRBV14 and TRBJ1-4; maybe TRBD1 (5 bases). The V gene lost 1 base and the J gene lost 2 bases, with 11 bases spanning the gap. The CDR3 totals 16 residues. The V gene's germline CDR1 is SGHDN and CDR2 FVKESK. CDR3 sequence: CASSQVGGSTNEKLFF. The CDR3 bases are TGTGCCAGCAGCCAAGTCGGGGGTTCGACTAATGAAAAACTGTTTTTT. The full variable domain, with the rest looked up from reference TRBV14 and TRBJ1-4, is EAGVTQFPSHSVIEKGQTVTLRCDPISGHDNLYWYRRVMGKEIKFLLHFVKESKQDESGMPNNRFLAERTGGTYSTLKVQPAELEDSGVYFCASSQVGGSTNEKLFFGSGTQLSVL.

The chain employs TRBV7-9 and TRBJ2-7; TRBD1 matches at 8 bases. Germline CDR1 and CDR2: SEHNR and FQNEAQ (reference sequence). V gave up 5 bases and J gave up 6 bases; unmatched junction bases: 6. CDR3 length: 13 residues. The CDR3 DNA is TGTGCCAGCAGCCGTGGAACAGGGGGCGAGCAGTACTTC. Its translation: CASSRGTGGEQYF.

This clone is a singleton in its sample. The V and J genes are TRBV4-1 and TRBJ2-7; D possibly corresponds to TRBD2 (5 bases). The CDR3 totals 21 residues. V was shortened by 0 bases and J by 3 bases, with 30 bases between the two germline ends. The germline V gene has CDR1 MGHRA and CDR2 YSYEKL. The CDR3 nucleotides read TGCGCCAGCAGCCAAGATGCGTATCGGTCCGGGGTAGGCGGCACCCTCTACGAGCAGTACTTC. This translates into CASSQDAYRSGVGGTLYEQYF.

The V and J genes are TRBV2 and TRBJ1-5; D may be TRBD1 (5 bases). The germline V gene encodes CDR1 SNHLY and CDR2 FYNNEI. V was pared by 7 bases and J by 3 bases, with 19 bases between. This CDR3 has 16 amino acids. This CDR3 is CASTGPGPGDNQPQHF. CDR3 sequence (DNA): TGTGCCAGCACGGGGCCGGGGCCGGGAGACAATCAGCCCCAGCATTTT.

The chain couples TRBV3-1 (or the pseudogene TRBV3-2) to TRBJ2-5; maybe TRBD2 (6 bases). Germline CDR1 LGHDT, CDR2 YNNKEL (reference sequence). This CDR3 has 14 residues. V lost 1 base, J lost 4 bases, and 10 bases lay in between. CDR3 DNA sequence: TGTGCCAGCAGCCAAGTGGGGACTCCAGAGACCCAGTACTTC. Translation: CASSQVGTPETQYF.

The chain joins TRBV18 to TRBJ1-1; 7 nucleotides align to TRBD1. Germline-derived CDR1 and CDR2 are KGHSH and LQKENI. V lost 2 bases, J lost 1 base, and 1 base stayed unmatched. The CDR3 runs 14 residues. The CDR3 DNA follows: TGTGCCAGCTCACCAACAGGGGAGAACACTGAAGCTTTCTTT. Translated: CASSPTGENTEAFF.

The chain recombines TRBV6-6 with TRBJ2-6, with no clear D. Trimming pared 2 bases from V and 8 bases from J, leaving 7 bases between. The CDR3 consists of 13 residues. Looked up from germline, CDR1 is MNHNY and CDR2 is SVGAGI (reference sequence). The CDR3 loop reads CASSYPGSNVLTF. DNA for the CDR3: TGTGCCAGCAGTTACCCGGGTTCCAACGTCCTGACTTTC.

V and J are TRBV7-9 and TRBJ1-3, with D uncertain. From germline, CDR1 is SEHNR and CDR2 FQNEAQ (reference sequence). The CDR3 length is 14 residues. Trimming removed 5 bases at V and 8 bases at J, with 16 bases between. CDR3 sequence (DNA): TGTGCCAGCAGCCTTGATTTGGGTGCGGACACCATATATTTT. This sequence encodes CASSLDLGADTIYF.

The gene calls are TRBV7-9 and TRBJ1-1; 8 positions agree with TRBD1. This CDR3 contains 15 residues. J was trimmed by 0 bases and V by 6 bases; bases with no gene match: 6. Germline CDR1 reads SEHNR; CDR2 reads FQNEAQ (reference sequence). CDR3 in DNA: TGTGCCAGCAGACATCGGGACAGGCTGAACACTGAAGCTTTCTTT. Its translation: CASRHRDRLNTEAFF.

This chain joins TRBV30 and TRBJ2-7; the match to TRBD1 covers 8 bases. This CDR3 spans 13 amino acids. The V and J ends lost 4 bases and 2 bases, in that order; junction bases with no gene match: 4. CDR1 and CDR2 (germline): GTSNPN, SVGIG (reference sequence). Here the CDR3 reads CAWNRDRPYEQYF. The CDR3 coding sequence is TGTGCCTGGAACCGGGACAGGCCCTACGAGCAGTACTTC.

The chain has TRBV28 and TRBJ1-2, with TRBD1 as a possible D gene (6 bases). V was pared by 8 bases and J by 5 bases, with 15 bases between. CDR1 is MDHEN, CDR2 SYDVKM, per germline. This CDR3 is 13 amino acids long. CDR3 residues: CASLTGEGYGYTF. In DNA, the CDR3 is TGTGCCAGCTTGACAGGAGAGGGTTATGGCTACACCTTC.